The present TCR beta chain was sequenced within a study of early T cells in non-severe SARS-CoV-2 infection. Turning to the study itself: Sequencing of unsorted whole blood was done on bulk RNA, leaving chains unpaired.

This clonotype has at least ten counts. Its antigen is unknown. Researchers tagged individual cDNA molecules with unique molecular identifiers. TCRdb re-analysed the 5' RACE reads in MiXCR, keeping a single row per CDR3 protein. The sample holds roughly 46,000 distinct CDR3 sequences; around 10% are singletons and the top ten take 5.3%. CDR1 and CDR2 from the germline V gene are MDHEN and SYDVKM. This CDR3 region has 13 residues. V lost 5 bases and J 5 bases, leaving 12 bases between the germline ends. General observations from the study: Clonotype matching in VDJdb favored anti-spike CD8 responses and did not capture private and CD4 specificities.

This specimen consisted of whole blood, obtained at baseline. The sequence came from an adult who was a healthcare worker with PCR-confirmed SARS-CoV-2 infection or an uninfected control (not recorded which). This chain joins TRBV28 and TRBJ1-1; D gene unclear. This CDR3 is CASSPLRMTEAFF. DNA of the CDR3: TGTGCCAGCAGTCCCCTACGAATGACTGAAGCTTTCTTT.